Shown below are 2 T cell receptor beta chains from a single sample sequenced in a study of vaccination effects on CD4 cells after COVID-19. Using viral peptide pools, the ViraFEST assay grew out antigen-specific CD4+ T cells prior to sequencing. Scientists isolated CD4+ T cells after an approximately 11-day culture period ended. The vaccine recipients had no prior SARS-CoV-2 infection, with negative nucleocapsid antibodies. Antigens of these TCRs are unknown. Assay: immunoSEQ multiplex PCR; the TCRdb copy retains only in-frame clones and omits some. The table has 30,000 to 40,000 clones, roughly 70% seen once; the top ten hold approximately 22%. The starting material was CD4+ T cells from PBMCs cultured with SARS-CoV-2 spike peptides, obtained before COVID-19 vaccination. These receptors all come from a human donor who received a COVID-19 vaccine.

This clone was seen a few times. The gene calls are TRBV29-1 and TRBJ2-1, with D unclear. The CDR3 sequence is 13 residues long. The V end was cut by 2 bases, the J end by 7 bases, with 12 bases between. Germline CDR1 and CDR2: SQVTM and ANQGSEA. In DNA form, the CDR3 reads TGCAGCGTTGAAAGACCCCTTAGGAATGAGCAGTTCTTC. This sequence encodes CSVERPLRNEQFF.

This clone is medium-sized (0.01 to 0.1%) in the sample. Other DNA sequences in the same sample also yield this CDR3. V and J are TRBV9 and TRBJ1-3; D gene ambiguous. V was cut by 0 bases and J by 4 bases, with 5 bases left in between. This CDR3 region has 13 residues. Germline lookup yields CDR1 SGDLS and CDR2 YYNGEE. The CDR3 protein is CASSVGDGNTIYF. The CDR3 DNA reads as TGTGCCAGCAGCGTAGGAGACGGAAACACCATATATTTT.